This T cell receptor (beta chain) stems from a study of blood T cell repertoires in COVID-19. Study summary: The analysed material was cDNA or gDNA that came from T cells, B-cell-depleted T cells, or PBMCs.

Original processing methods: Nucleated cell counts were estimated from reference gene primer amplification. Repertoires were generated with immunoSEQ multiplex PCR, while TCRdb's copy carries only in-frame clones and drops some. That table furnishes V, J and clone size, whereas the DNA furnished D and trimming. The sample yields some 190,000 clones, 60% to 85% seen once. J lost 12 bases, V lost 7 bases, and 5 bases had no gene match. Germline CDR1 is MNHNY and CDR2 is SVGAGI (reference sequence). The CDR3 extends over 12 amino acids. The source material was peripheral blood. This TCR came from a woman aged 45-59 years with active or convalescent COVID-19. The chain has TRBV6-6 and TRBJ2-1; TRBD2 aligns across 11 bases. CDR3 nucleotides: TGTGCCAGCATCTCTAGCGGGGGGTCGCAGTTCTTC. Its protein product is CASISSGGSQFF.